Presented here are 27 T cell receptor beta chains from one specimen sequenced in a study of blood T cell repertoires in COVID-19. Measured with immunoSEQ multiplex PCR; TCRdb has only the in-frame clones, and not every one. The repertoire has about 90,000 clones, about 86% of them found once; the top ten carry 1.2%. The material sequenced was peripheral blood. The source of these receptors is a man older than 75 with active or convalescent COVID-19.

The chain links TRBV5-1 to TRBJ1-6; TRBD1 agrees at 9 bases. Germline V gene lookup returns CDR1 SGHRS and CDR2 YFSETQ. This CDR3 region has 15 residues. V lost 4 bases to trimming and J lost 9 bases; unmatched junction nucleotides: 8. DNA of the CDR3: TGCGCCAGCAGCCTCACGGGACAGGGTGGTTCACCCCTCCACTTT. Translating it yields CASSLTGQGGSPLHF.

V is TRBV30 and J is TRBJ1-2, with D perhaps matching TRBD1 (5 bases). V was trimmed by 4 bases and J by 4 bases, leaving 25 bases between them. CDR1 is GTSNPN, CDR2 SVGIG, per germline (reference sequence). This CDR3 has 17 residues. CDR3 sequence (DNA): TGTGCCTGGACCCCCCGGGGAGGGACGAATATATTCTATGGCTACACCTTC. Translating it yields CAWTPRGGTNIFYGYTF.

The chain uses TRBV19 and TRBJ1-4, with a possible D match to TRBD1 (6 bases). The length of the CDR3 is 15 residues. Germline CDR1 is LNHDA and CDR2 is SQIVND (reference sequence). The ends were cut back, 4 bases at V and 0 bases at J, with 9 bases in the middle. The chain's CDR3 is CASSTGQSTNEKLFF. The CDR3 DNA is TGTGCCAGTAGTACCGGACAGTCAACTAATGAAAAACTGTTTTTT.

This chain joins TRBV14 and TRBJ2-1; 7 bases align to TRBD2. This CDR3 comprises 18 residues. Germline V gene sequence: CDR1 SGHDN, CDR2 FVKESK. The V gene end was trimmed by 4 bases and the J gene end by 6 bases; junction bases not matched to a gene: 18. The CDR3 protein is CASSPYPGASGPTNEQFF. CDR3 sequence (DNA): TGTGCCAGCAGCCCATACCCCGGTGCTAGCGGACCCACCAATGAGCAGTTCTTC. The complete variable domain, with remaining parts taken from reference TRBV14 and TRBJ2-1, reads EAGVTQFPSHSVIEKGQTVTLRCDPISGHDNLYWYRRVMGKEIKFLLHFVKESKQDESGMPNNRFLAERTGGTYSTLKVQPAELEDSGVYFCASSPYPGASGPTNEQFFGPGTRLTVL.

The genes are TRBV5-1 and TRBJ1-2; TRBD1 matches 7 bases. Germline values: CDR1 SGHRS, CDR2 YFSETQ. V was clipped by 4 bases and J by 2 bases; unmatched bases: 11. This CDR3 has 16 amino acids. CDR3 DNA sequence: TGCGCCAGCAGCCCTCCGGTAGGGGACAGAAACTATGGCTACACCTTC. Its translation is CASSPPVGDRNYGYTF.

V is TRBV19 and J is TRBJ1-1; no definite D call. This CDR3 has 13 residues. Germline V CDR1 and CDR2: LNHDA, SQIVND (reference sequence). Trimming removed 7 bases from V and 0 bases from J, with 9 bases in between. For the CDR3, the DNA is TGTGCCAGTAACGGGAGAATGAACACTGAAGCTTTCTTT. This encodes CASNGRMNTEAFF.

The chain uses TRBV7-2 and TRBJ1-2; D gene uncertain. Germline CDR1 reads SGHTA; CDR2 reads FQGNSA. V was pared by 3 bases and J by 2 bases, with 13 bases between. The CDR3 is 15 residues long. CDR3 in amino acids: CASSFQRRQNYGYTF. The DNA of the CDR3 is TGTGCCAGCAGCTTCCAGCGACGGCAGAACTATGGCTACACCTTC.

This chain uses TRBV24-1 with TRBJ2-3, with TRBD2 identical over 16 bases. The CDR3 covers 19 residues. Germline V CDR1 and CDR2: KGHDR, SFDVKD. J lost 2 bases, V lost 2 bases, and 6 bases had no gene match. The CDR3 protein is CATSDSSGTSGRDTDTQYF. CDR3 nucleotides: TGTGCCACCAGTGATTCGTCCGGGACTAGCGGGAGGGACACAGATACGCAGTATTTT.

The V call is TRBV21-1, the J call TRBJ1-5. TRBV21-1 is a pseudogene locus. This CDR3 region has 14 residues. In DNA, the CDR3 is TGTGCCAGCAGCAAAATTTACTCTCGGTCGGCCCAGCATTTT. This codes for CASSKIYSRSAQHF.

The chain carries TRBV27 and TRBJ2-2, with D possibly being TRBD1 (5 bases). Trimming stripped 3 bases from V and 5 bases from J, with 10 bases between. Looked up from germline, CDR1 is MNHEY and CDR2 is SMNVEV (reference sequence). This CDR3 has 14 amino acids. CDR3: CASSFIRETGELFF. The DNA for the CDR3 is TGTGCCAGCAGTTTCATCAGGGAAACCGGGGAGCTGTTTTTT.

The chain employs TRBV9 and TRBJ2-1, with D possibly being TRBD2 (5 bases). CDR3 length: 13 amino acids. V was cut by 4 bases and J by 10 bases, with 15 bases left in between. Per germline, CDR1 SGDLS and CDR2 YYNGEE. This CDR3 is CASSLLGGSEQFF. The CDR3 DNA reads TGTGCCAGCAGCCTCCTTGGAGGATCGGAGCAGTTCTTC. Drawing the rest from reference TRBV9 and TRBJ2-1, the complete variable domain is DSGVTQTPKHLITATGQRVTLRCSPRSGDLSVYWYQQSLDQGLQFLIQYYNGEERAKGNILERFSAQQFPDLHSELNLSSLELGDSALYFCASSLLGGSEQFFGPGTRLTVL.

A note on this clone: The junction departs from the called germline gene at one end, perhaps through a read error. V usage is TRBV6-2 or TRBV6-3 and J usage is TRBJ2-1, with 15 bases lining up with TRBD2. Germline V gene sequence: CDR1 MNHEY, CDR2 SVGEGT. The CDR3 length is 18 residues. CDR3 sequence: CASSRGGTSGRTWNGQFF. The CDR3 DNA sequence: TGTGCCAGCAGTCGCGGAGGGACTAGCGGGAGGACATGGAATGGGCAGTTCTTC.

The CDR3, as DNA: TGTGCCAGCAGCCAAGTAATACGTATCGGTCCCCACGGAGGGGCAGATACGCAGTATTTT. Amino acid sequence: CASSQVIRIGPHGGADTQYF. The V gene is TRBV3-1 (or the pseudogene TRBV3-2), the J gene TRBJ2-3, with TRBD2 as a possible D gene (6 bases). V was trimmed by 1 base and J by 4 bases, leaving 27 bases between them. Germline values: CDR1 LGHDT, CDR2 YNNKEL (reference sequence). This CDR3 is built from 20 residues.

The CDR3 region has the DNA TGTGCCAGCAGAGGTAGCGGGGCTCGGGAGACCCAGTACTTC. It codes for CASRGSGARETQYF. This sequence joins TRBV6-5 and TRBJ2-5, with 8 bases fitting TRBD2. The length of the CDR3 is 14 residues. Trimming removed 6 bases from V and 5 bases from J; junction bases left unmatched: 8. The germline V gene encodes CDR1 MNHEY and CDR2 SVGAGI.

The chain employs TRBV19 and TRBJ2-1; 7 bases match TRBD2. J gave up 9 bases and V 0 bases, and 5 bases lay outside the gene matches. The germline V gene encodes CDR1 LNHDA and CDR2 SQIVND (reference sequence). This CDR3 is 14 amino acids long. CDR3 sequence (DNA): TGTGCCAGTAGTATAGACAGGGTAGCGGGTGAGCAGTTCTTC. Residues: CASSIDRVAGEQFF.

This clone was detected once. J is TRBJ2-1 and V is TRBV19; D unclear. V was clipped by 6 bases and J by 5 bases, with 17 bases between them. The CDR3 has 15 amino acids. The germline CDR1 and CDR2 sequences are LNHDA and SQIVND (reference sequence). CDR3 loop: CASSLTGVADNEQFF. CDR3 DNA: TGTGCCAGTAGCCTTACGGGTGTTGCTGACAATGAGCAGTTCTTC.

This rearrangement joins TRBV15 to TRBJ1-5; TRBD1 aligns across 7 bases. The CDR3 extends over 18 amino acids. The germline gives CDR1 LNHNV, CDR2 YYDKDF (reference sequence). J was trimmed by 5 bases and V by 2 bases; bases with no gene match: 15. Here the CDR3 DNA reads TGTGCCACCAGCAGAAGTAGTCCCGGGACAGACCTAGATCAGCCCCAGCATTTT. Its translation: CATSRSSPGTDLDQPQHF.

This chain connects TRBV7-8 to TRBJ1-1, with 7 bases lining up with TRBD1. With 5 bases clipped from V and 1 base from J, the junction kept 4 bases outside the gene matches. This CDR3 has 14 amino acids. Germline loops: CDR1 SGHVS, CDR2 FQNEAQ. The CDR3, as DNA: TGTGCCAGCAGCGAACAGGGGAGGAACACTGAAGCTTTCTTT. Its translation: CASSEQGRNTEAFF.

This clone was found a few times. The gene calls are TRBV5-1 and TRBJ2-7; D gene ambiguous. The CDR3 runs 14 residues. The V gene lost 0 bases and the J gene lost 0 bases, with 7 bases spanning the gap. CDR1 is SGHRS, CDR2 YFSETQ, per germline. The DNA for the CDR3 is TGCGCCAGCAGCTTGGCACTGCCCTCCTACGAGCAGTACTTC. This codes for CASSLALPSYEQYF.

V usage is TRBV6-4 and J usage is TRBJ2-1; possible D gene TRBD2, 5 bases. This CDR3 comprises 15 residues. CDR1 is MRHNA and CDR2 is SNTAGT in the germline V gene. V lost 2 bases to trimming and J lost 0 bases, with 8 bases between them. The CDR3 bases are TGTGCCAGCAGTGACGGAGGCAGCTCCTACAATGAGCAGTTCTTC. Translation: CASSDGGSSYNEQFF.

This CDR3 is CASSQTQGMVTEAFF. The CDR3 DNA follows: TGTGCCAGCAGCCAAACCCAGGGTATGGTCACTGAAGCTTTCTTT. The genes are TRBV16 and TRBJ1-1; a possible D gene is TRBD1 (5 bases). V lost 2 bases to trimming and J lost 4 bases, with 14 bases between them. Germline assignment: CDR1 KGHSY and CDR2 FQNENV. The length of the CDR3 is 15 residues. The variable domain in full, completed from reference TRBV16 and TRBJ1-1, reads GEEVAQTPKHLVRGEGQKAKLYCAPIKGHSYVFWYQQVLKNEFKFLISFQNENVFDETGMPKERFSAKCLPNSPCSLEIQATKLEDSAVYFCASSQTQGMVTEAFFGQGTRLTVV.

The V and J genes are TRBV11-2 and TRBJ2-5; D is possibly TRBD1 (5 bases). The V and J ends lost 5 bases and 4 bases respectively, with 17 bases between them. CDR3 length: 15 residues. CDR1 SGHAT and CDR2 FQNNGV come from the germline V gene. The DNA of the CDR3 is TGTGCCAGCAGCCAAGGTCCAGGGATGGGAGAGACCCAGTACTTC. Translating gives CASSQGPGMGETQYF. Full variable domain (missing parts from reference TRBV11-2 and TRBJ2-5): EAGVAQSPRYKIIEKRQSVAFWCNPISGHATLYWYQQILGQGPKLLIQFQNNGVVDDSQLPKDRFSAERLKGVDSTLKIQPAKLEDSAVYLCASSQGPGMGETQYFGPGTRLLVL.

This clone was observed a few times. For the CDR3, the DNA is TGTGCCATCTACCGGGGGACAGGGAACTATGGCTACACCTTC. It yields the protein CAIYRGTGNYGYTF. The rearrangement joins TRBV28 to TRBJ1-2; TRBD1 agrees at 9 bases. CDR1 MDHEN and CDR2 SYDVKM come from the germline V gene. With V trimmed by 10 bases and J by 2 bases, 8 bases remained unmatched. The CDR3 length is 14 residues.

Here the CDR3 DNA reads TGTGCCAGCAGTTACTCGGGCGGGAAAAACATTCAGTACTTC. Protein: CASSYSGGKNIQYF. The chain combines TRBV6-5 with TRBJ2-4; perhaps TRBD2 as D (5 bases). The CDR3 totals 14 residues. V lost 0 bases, J lost 4 bases, and 7 bases lay in between. Germline V CDR1 and CDR2: MNHEY, SVGAGI.

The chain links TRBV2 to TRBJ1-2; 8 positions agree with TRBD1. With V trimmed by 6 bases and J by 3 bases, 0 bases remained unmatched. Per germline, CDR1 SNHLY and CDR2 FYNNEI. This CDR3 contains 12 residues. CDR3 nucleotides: TGTGCCAGCAGGGGACAGGACTATGGCTACACCTTC. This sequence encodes CASRGQDYGYTF.

The CDR3 bases are TGCGCCAGCAGCCGTTGGGGACAGACTGCAACTAATGAAAAACTGTTTTTT. The encoded protein is CASSRWGQTATNEKLFF. The chain has TRBV5-1 and TRBJ1-4; 7 bases are a match to TRBD1. The junction had 9 bases not matched to a gene; V was cut back by 4 bases and J by 0 bases. CDR1 is SGHRS and CDR2 is YFSETQ in the germline V gene. The CDR3 is 17 residues long.

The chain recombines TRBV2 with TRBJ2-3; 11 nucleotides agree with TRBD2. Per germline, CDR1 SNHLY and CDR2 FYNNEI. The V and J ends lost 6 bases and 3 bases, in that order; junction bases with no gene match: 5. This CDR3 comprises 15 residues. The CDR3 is CASSIAGGPTDTQYF. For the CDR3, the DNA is TGTGCCAGCAGCATAGCGGGAGGGCCTACAGATACGCAGTATTTT.